Reported below is one T cell receptor (beta chain). Its cognate antigen is unknown. This sample is part of a study of T cell responses to AZD1222 COVID-19 vaccine. The germline V and J ends were trimmed by 6 bases and 0 bases, with 8 bases remaining between them. Germline loops: CDR1 MNHNY, CDR2 SVGAGI (reference sequence). The CDR3 is made up of 14 amino acids. Study-wide results and limits: Seropositivity was recorded at baseline in only a handful of AZD1222 recipients. No day 14 peak samples; only post-peak repertoires were characterized. Unmutated variant regions are reportedly the target of nearly half of TCRs that are spike-specific.

Generated by immunoSEQ multiplex PCR, the TCRdb table keeps only in-frame clones and is missing some. The sample lists around 130,000 clones, around 90% seen once, with around 3.1% in the top ten. The sequenced sample was peripheral blood, obtained 28 days after the second AZD1222 dose. This chain uses TRBV6-6 with TRBJ1-4; D uncertain. This sequence was found in an adult who received the AZD1222 COVID-19 vaccine. Here the CDR3 reads CASRAPTTNEKLFF. For the CDR3, the DNA is TGTGCCAGCAGGGCACCTACAACTAATGAAAAACTGTTTTTT.